Here is one T cell receptor (beta chain) with its context. What this receptor recognizes is not known. The record has no base qualities; no much larger clone is one base away. The data were taken from a study of T cell responses to AZD1222 COVID-19 vaccine (dated by TCRdb to about 2021). General notes on the study: AZD1222 recipients with second doses at about 4 weeks or about 12 weeks were pooled, because spike-specific TCR depth and breadth did not differ between schedules. A total of approximately 250 trial participants underwent TCR sequencing, of whom approximately 200 had received two doses of AZD1222 and approximately 26 had received two doses of the MenACWY control vaccine. Trial participants were enrolled into age subgroups of 18-55, 56-69 and 70-plus years, which contained approximately 150, 28 and 58 TCR-sequenced participants, respectively. What the authors observed across the whole study: No day 14 peak-response samples were available, so repertoires were characterized only after the peak T cell response. Participants were mostly white British and included more females than males, and it was suggested by the authors that clonal diversity may have been underestimated. In the small 56-69-year group, the increase in depth fell short of significance, most likely because of low power. CD4 TCRs associated with the vaccine covered the entire spike protein, and the dominant responses were in regions 160-218 and 743-854. A significant rise in spike-specific TCR breadth and depth was observed after two AZD1222 doses relative to day 0 and relative to MenACWY recipients. Conclusions about previously exposed vaccinees are limited because only five to seven AZD1222 recipients were SARS-CoV-2 seropositive at baseline. Nearly half of unique spike-specific TCRs reportedly recognized epitopes outside regions mutated in the B.1.351 and B.1.1.7 variants.

The CDR3 measures 11 amino acids from cysteine to phenylalanine. CDR3 DNA is the only sequence kept; it has 33 bases, read in frame from the first base. The germline V gene (reference sequence) sets CDR1 to LGHDT and CDR2 to YNNKEL. V trim: 4 bases; J trim: 9 bases; unmatched bases: 2. The time point label of this sample denotes: baseline before first vaccination. Vaccinee samples were obtained from the UK trials COV001 and COV002, which included a single-blind randomized controlled phase 2/3 trial of AZD1222 (ChAdOx1 nCoV-19) in healthy adults. For TCRbeta chain sequencing, PBMC samples from trial participants were taken at day 0 and at day 28 after the second dose. The CDR3 regions of human TCRbeta chains were analyzed by immunosequencing. The published analysis was carried out like this. Repertoire TCRs were matched against a reference library of SARS-CoV-2-specific TCRs generated with the MIRA antigen-specificity platform. Breadth was defined as the fraction of unique TCRs that were SARS-CoV-2-associated, and depth was defined as the fraction of total T cells that were SARS-CoV-2-associated. Using the MIRA data, every spike-specific TCR was mapped to the spike region that the TCR reacted to and assigned to either a CD4 or a CD8 class. Log10-transformed breadth and depth values were compared by one-way ANOVA with Sidak's multiple comparisons tests. TCRdb limited this immuneACCESS table to in-frame rearrangements with V and J called. A share of clones is missing; checked studies link under half to unresolved V genes, and the rest is unexplained. The DNA was the basis for D and trimming; V, J and clone size are from that table. Present in this sample are about 120,000 clones, about nine tenths of which were seen just once. The ten largest clonotypes hold approximately 6% of the sample.

The source of this sequence is an adult in good health. The sample here was peripheral blood, taken on day 0 of AZD1222 vaccination. The chain links TRBV3-1 (or the pseudogene TRBV3-2) with TRBJ1-1, and 7 junction bases match TRBD1. The bases read TGTGCCAGCAGCCCGGGACAGAAAGCTTTCTTT. This yields the protein CASSPGQKAFF.